The 25 T cell receptor beta chains presented below share a single source sample, sequenced in a study of glioma-infiltrating T cells after dendritic cell vaccination. Clones were read by immunoSEQ multiplex PCR, and TCRdb kept only the in-frame ones, dropping some. The sample comprises 85,000 to 95,000 clones, about nine tenths of which are singletons, and 15% to 19% rests with the top ten. This specimen was blood, taken before dendritic cell vaccination. These receptor sequences come from a human donor with glioblastoma.

This clone was found a few times. The J gene is TRBJ2-7, the V gene TRBV6-5, with 7 bases lining up with TRBD2. The germline V gene encodes CDR1 MNHEY and CDR2 SVGAGI. The CDR3 covers 15 residues. V shed 0 bases and J 2 bases; nucleotides not matched to a gene: 4. CDR3 nucleotide sequence: TGTGCCAGCAGTTACTCAGGACTAGGGGCCTACGAGCAGTACTTC. This gives the protein CASSYSGLGAYEQYF.

The rearrangement links TRBV13 to TRBJ2-7; TRBD2 agrees at 8 bases. CDR3 length equals 16 residues. The germline V gene has CDR1 PRHDT and CDR2 FYEKMQ (reference sequence). V lost 8 bases, J lost 6 bases, and 18 bases stayed unmatched. The CDR3 spells CASGFGGGLIEGEQYF. DNA of the CDR3: TGTGCCAGCGGATTTGGCGGGGGGTTAATTGAAGGCGAGCAGTACTTC.

The chain is built from TRBV6-5 and TRBJ1-1; 7 bases are shared with TRBD1. Germline-derived CDR1 and CDR2 are MNHEY and SVGAGI. This CDR3 is built from 15 residues. Losses at the gene ends were 2 bases for V and 4 bases for J; bases not matched to a gene: 7. The CDR3 DNA is TGTGCCAGCAGTTACCCCGGACAGGTAGGCACTGAAGCTTTCTTT. It encodes CASSYPGQVGTEAFF.

The CDR3 spells CSVTRGKYNEQFF. The CDR3, as DNA: TGCAGCGTTACCAGGGGGAAGTACAATGAGCAGTTCTTC. J is TRBJ2-1 and V is TRBV29-1, with 7 bases matching TRBD1. CDR3 size: 13 residues. The V gene end was trimmed by 5 bases and the J gene end by 4 bases; junction bases not matched to a gene: 5. CDR1 SQVTM and CDR2 ANQGSEA come from the germline V gene.

This rearrangement joins TRBV7-8 to TRBJ2-1; D unclear. The V gene's germline CDR1 is SGHVS and CDR2 FQNEAQ. The CDR3 contains 15 residues. Trimming left V 8 bases short and J 2 bases short, with 16 bases between. The CDR3, as DNA: TGTGCCAGCCGTCACACAGAGTATACCTACAATGAGCAGTTCTTC. Its protein product is CASRHTEYTYNEQFF.

The chain joins TRBV4-3 to TRBJ1-2, with D tentatively TRBD1 (6 bases). CDR3 length equals 15 residues. V was trimmed by 2 bases and J by 7 bases, leaving 17 bases between them. In germline, CDR1 is LGHNA, CDR2 YSLEER. The CDR3: CASSQNGGGISGYTF. As DNA, the CDR3 is TGCGCCAGCAGCCAAAATGGGGGCGGTATTAGTGGCTACACCTTC.

V usage is TRBV19 and J usage is TRBJ1-2; TRBD1 matches 9 bases. V lost 7 bases, J lost 4 bases, and 10 bases stayed unmatched. The CDR3 contains 15 residues. Germline-derived CDR1 and CDR2 are LNHDA and SQIVND (reference sequence). CDR3 in DNA: TGTGCCAGTACCCCACCCGACAGGGGGACCTATGGCTACACCTTC. It encodes CASTPPDRGTYGYTF.

This clone was detected ten times or more. The chain recombines TRBV16 with TRBJ1-5, with D tentatively TRBD1 (5 bases). The length of the CDR3 is 15 residues. Germline V gene data show CDR1 as KGHSY and CDR2 as FQNENV. The V end was cut by 1 base, the J end by 0 bases, with 7 bases between. The CDR3 DNA reads TGTGCCAGCAGCCAATTGACAGATAGCAATCAGCCCCAGCATTTT. Its protein product is CASSQLTDSNQPQHF.

V gene TRBV9 combines with J gene TRBJ2-5; TRBD1 might be the D (6 bases). This CDR3 contains 14 residues. Trimming removed 5 bases from V and 5 bases from J, with 16 bases in between. From germline, CDR1 is SGDLS and CDR2 YYNGEE. The CDR3 is CASSLTGSGETQYF. The CDR3 DNA is TGTGCCAGCAGTCTAACAGGGTCGGGGGAGACCCAGTACTTC. Together with reference TRBV9 and TRBJ2-5, the CDR3 gives the full variable domain: DSGVTQTPKHLITATGQRVTLRCSPRSGDLSVYWYQQSLDQGLQFLIQYYNGEERAKGNILERFSAQQFPDLHSELNLSSLELGDSALYFCASSLTGSGETQYFGPGTRLLVL.

The chain employs TRBV9 and TRBJ2-7, with 8 bases matching TRBD1. Per the germline V gene, CDR1 is SGDLS and CDR2 is YYNGEE. CDR3 size: 13 residues. Unmatched junction bases numbered 6, after V lost 6 bases and J lost 4 bases. Here the CDR3 reads CASKAGQVYEQYF. CDR3 nucleotide sequence: TGTGCCAGCAAGGCGGGACAGGTATACGAGCAGTACTTC.

V gene TRBV28 combines with J gene TRBJ2-1, with 10 bases matching TRBD1. With 5 bases clipped from V and 9 bases from J, the junction kept 10 bases outside the gene matches. The CDR3 consists of 15 residues. Germline CDR1 and CDR2: MDHEN and SYDVKM. Written as DNA, the CDR3 is TGTGCCAGCAGTCACAGGACAGGGGGGGATTCTGAGCAGTTCTTC. This sequence encodes CASSHRTGGDSEQFF. Combining the CDR3 with reference TRBV28 and TRBJ2-1 gives the whole variable domain DVKVTQSSRYLVKRTGEKVFLECVQDMDHENMFWYRQDPGLGLRLIYFSYDVKMKEKGDIPEGYSVSREKKERFSLILESASTNQTSMYLCASSHRTGGDSEQFFGPGTRLTVL.

V and J are TRBV2 and TRBJ2-7, with TRBD1 identical over 8 bases. Germline values: CDR1 SNHLY, CDR2 FYNNEI. There are 15 residues in the CDR3. V was pared by 6 bases and J by 1 base, with 8 bases of the junction left unmatched. The CDR3 nucleotides are TGTGCCAGCAGCAAAGCAGGGGGCATATCCTACGAGCAGTACTTC. Encoded protein: CASSKAGGISYEQYF.

J is TRBJ2-7 and V is TRBV4-1; TRBD2 matches at 10 bases. The germline CDR1 and CDR2 sequences are MGHRA and YSYEKL. This CDR3 spans 18 amino acids. The trim removed 1 base at V and 2 bases at J, leaving 11 bases unmatched. The CDR3: CASSQGPAGGPRAYEQYF. As DNA, the CDR3 is TGCGCCAGCAGCCAAGGGCCAGCGGGAGGGCCCCGAGCCTACGAGCAGTACTTC.

The gene calls are TRBV21-1 and TRBJ2-5; the table names TRBD1, a call not compared with the DNA. TRBV21-1 is termed a pseudogene. CDR3 length: 15 residues. The CDR3 nucleotides read TGTGCCAGCAGCATACGGACAGGGACAAGGGAGACCCAGTACTTC. Its protein is CASSIRTGTRETQYF.

The rearrangement links TRBV7-8 to TRBJ2-7; D is perhaps TRBD2 (5 bases). V was cut by 4 bases and J by 6 bases, with 10 bases left in between. Germline V gene sequence: CDR1 SGHVS, CDR2 FQNEAQ. The length of the CDR3 is 12 residues. CDR3 coding DNA: TGTGCCAGCAGCTGGCGGGCAGCCGAGCAGTACTTC. It specifies CASSWRAAEQYF. Combining the CDR3 with reference TRBV7-8 and TRBJ2-7 gives the whole variable domain GAGVSQSPRYKVAKRGQDVALRCDPISGHVSLFWYQQALGQGPEFLTYFQNEAQLDKSGLPSDRFFAERPEGSVSTLKIQRTQQEDSAVYLCASSWRAAEQYFGPGTRLTVT.

V is TRBV27 and J is TRBJ2-3, with unresolved D. V lost 2 bases to trimming and J lost 2 bases, with 5 bases between them. The germline gives CDR1 MNHEY, CDR2 SMNVEV (reference sequence). CDR3 length equals 13 residues. This chain's CDR3 is CASSLGHTDTQYF. As DNA, the CDR3 is TGTGCCAGCAGTTTAGGCCACACAGATACGCAGTATTTT.

The chain recombines TRBV5-4 with TRBJ2-5, with a tentative D call TRBD2 (5 bases). V lost 4 bases and J lost 5, with 15 bases in between. Germline V gene lookup returns CDR1 SGHNT and CDR2 YYREEE (reference sequence). The CDR3 has 14 residues. The CDR3 loop is CASSSRGMGETQYF. In DNA form, the CDR3 reads TGTGCCAGCAGCAGCAGAGGGATGGGCGAGACCCAGTACTTC.

J is TRBJ2-7 and V is TRBV9; 8 bases are a match to TRBD1. The CDR3 consists of 14 residues. Germline trimming cut 5 bases from V and 5 bases from J; bases unmatched to any gene: 9. CDR1 SGDLS and CDR2 YYNGEE come from the germline V gene. DNA of the CDR3: TGTGCCAGCAGTGCCTTTGGGACAGGTCACGAGCAGTACTTC. Amino acid sequence: CASSAFGTGHEQYF.

The V call is TRBV5-1, the J call TRBJ2-2; D possibly corresponds to TRBD1 (6 bases). Germline assignment: CDR1 SGHRS and CDR2 YFSETQ. This CDR3 has 15 amino acids. The V end was cut by 1 base, the J end by 2 bases, with 9 bases between. DNA of the CDR3: TGCGCCAGCAGCTTGTTGGGACAAAACACCGGGGAGCTGTTTTTT. Translated, it gives CASSLLGQNTGELFF.

The J gene is TRBJ2-1, the V gene TRBV28; D not certain. The CDR3 consists of 17 residues. Trimming took off 5 bases at V and 0 bases at J, with 17 bases between the two ends. Germline assignment: CDR1 MDHEN and CDR2 SYDVKM. The CDR3 spells CASSPPVGSRSYNEQFF. CDR3 DNA: TGTGCCAGCAGTCCTCCCGTGGGTAGCCGCTCCTACAATGAGCAGTTCTTC.

This clone is a singleton in its sample. The chain recombines TRBV5-1 with TRBJ1-2; TRBD1 is a possible D gene (6 bases). Per the germline V gene, CDR1 is SGHRS and CDR2 is YFSETQ. There are 15 residues in the CDR3. V dropped 0 bases and J dropped 4 bases, with 13 bases sitting between them. The CDR3 bases are TGCGCCAGCAGCTTGGGTCAGGGGTTCGTCTATGGCTACACCTTC. It translates to CASSLGQGFVYGYTF.

The V call is TRBV28, the J call TRBJ2-1; 13 positions match TRBD2. The CDR3 is 17 residues long. V lost 5 bases and J lost 4; bases outside the gene matches: 8. Per germline, CDR1 MDHEN and CDR2 SYDVKM. In nucleotides, the CDR3 is TGTGCCAGCAGTATAACCCGACTAGCGGGAGGATACAATGAGCAGTTCTTC. Residues: CASSITRLAGGYNEQFF.

The chain carries TRBV2 and TRBJ1-2, with D possibly matching TRBD1 (6 bases). Per germline, CDR1 SNHLY and CDR2 FYNNEI. V shed 0 bases and J shed 4 bases, with 9 bases lying between them. The CDR3 is made up of 14 amino acids. In DNA, the CDR3 is TGTGCCAGCAGTGAAGCGCAGACAGGCTATGGCTACACCTTC. Translating gives CASSEAQTGYGYTF.

The rearrangement links TRBV13 to TRBJ2-1, with no clear D. Germline V gene lookup returns CDR1 PRHDT and CDR2 FYEKMQ (reference sequence). Trimming shortened V by 4 bases and J by 4 bases, and 8 bases separated the two germline ends. The CDR3 runs to 13 residues. CDR3: CASSSLRYNEQFF. Written as DNA, the CDR3 is TGTGCCAGCAGCTCCCTCCGGTACAATGAGCAGTTCTTC.

This sequence joins TRBV5-6 and TRBJ2-7; 7 nucleotides agree with TRBD1. The CDR3 is 16 amino acids. Germline CDR1 is SGHDT and CDR2 is YYEEEE. The trim removed 4 bases at V and 3 bases at J, leaving 13 bases unmatched. The CDR3 sequence is CASSLGFVRQGYEQYF. In DNA form, the CDR3 reads TGTGCCAGCAGCCTGGGGTTCGTTCGACAGGGCTACGAGCAGTACTTC.